Following are 24 T cell receptor beta chains from one sample sequenced in a study of OX40 agonist ivuxolimab in advanced cancers. Sequenced by immunoSEQ multiplex PCR; TCRdb stores in-frame clones only, minus some. The data show more than 50,000 clones, 75% to 90% seen once. The input for sequencing was CD4+ or CD8+ T cells sorted from blood, taken in a trial of the OX40 agonist ivuxolimab. Receptors originate from an adult with an advanced solid tumor such as melanoma, head and neck, liver or kidney cancer.

This clone was seen a handful of times. The chain employs TRBV28 and TRBJ1-2, with D maybe TRBD1 (6 bases). CDR3 length: 13 residues. V was shortened by 3 bases and J by 5 bases, with 10 bases between the two germline ends. The germline V gene has CDR1 MDHEN and CDR2 SYDVKM. The CDR3 loop reads CASSFRGGYGYTF. The DNA of the CDR3 is TGTGCCAGCAGTTTTCGAGGGGGATATGGCTACACCTTC.

Comments on this clone: The junction departs from the called germline gene at one end, perhaps through a read error. The chain couples TRBV10-3 to TRBJ2-7; 11 bases fit TRBD1. Germline V gene lookup returns CDR1 ENHRY and CDR2 SYGVKD. The CDR3 is 15 residues long. CDR3 coding DNA: TGTGCCATCAGTGAGTCGTTAGGGACAGGGGGATCCCTGGACTTC. This sequence encodes CAISESLGTGGSLDF.

This chain joins TRBV10-3 and TRBJ2-5; no reliable D call. Judging by the DNA end, TRBJ2-7 fits better; the J call may be wrong. The CDR3 has 11 residues. Germline V CDR1 and CDR2: ENHRY, SYGVKD. CDR3 region: CAISDGYEQYF. The CDR3 nucleotides are TGTGCCATCAGTGATGGGTACGAGCAGTACTTC.

This chain joins TRBV4-1 and TRBJ2-2; D may be TRBD2 (6 bases). Germline CDR1 reads MGHRA; CDR2 reads YSYEKL. Trimming shortened V by 3 bases and J by 2 bases, and 10 bases separated the two germline ends. The CDR3 contains 15 residues. The CDR3 here is CASSQAGGNTGELFF. Here the CDR3 DNA reads TGCGCCAGCAGCCAGGCCGGGGGAAACACCGGGGAGCTGTTTTTT.

CDR3 sequence (DNA): TGCGCCAGCAGCTTCCGGACTAGCGGGAGTGTAGCCGGGGAGCTGTTTTTT. Its protein is CASSFRTSGSVAGELFF. The V call is TRBV5-1, the J call TRBJ2-2, with 13 nucleotides matching TRBD2. The CDR3 runs 17 residues. Germline CDR1 is SGHRS and CDR2 is YFSETQ. The ends lost 2 bases at V and 6 bases at J; junction bases unmatched: 7.

J is TRBJ1-5 and V is TRBV19; TRBD1 aligns across 7 bases. The V and J ends lost 3 bases and 6 bases, in that order; junction bases with no gene match: 5. This CDR3 region has 14 residues. Germline V gives CDR1 LNHDA, CDR2 SQIVND (reference sequence). The CDR3 spells CASSMGQFLQPQHF. For the CDR3, the DNA is TGTGCCAGTAGTATGGGACAGTTTCTTCAGCCCCAGCATTTT.

The chain carries TRBV2 and TRBJ2-7; D may match TRBD1 or TRBD2 (5 bases each). Trimming took off 5 bases at V and 2 bases at J, with 19 bases between the two ends. This CDR3 is built from 16 residues. Looked up from germline, CDR1 is SNHLY and CDR2 is FYNNEI. The CDR3 sequence is CASSLGRGRETYEQYF. Written as DNA, the CDR3 is TGTGCCAGCAGTTTGGGCCGGGGCAGGGAGACCTACGAGCAGTACTTC.

A single count supports this clone. The rearrangement links TRBV11-3 to TRBJ2-1, with unresolved D. V lost 1 base and J lost 5, with 6 bases in between. The germline V gene has CDR1 SGHNT and CDR2 YENEEA. This CDR3 spans 13 amino acids. DNA for the CDR3: TGTGCCAGCAGCTTAGCGGTAGACAATGAGCAGTTCTTC. Protein product: CASSLAVDNEQFF.

Comment on this clone: The junction departs from the called germline gene at one end, perhaps through a read error. The sample carries other DNA sequences with the same CDR3. The CDR3: CASSYSLNQPQHF. CDR3 nucleotide sequence: TGCGCCAGCAGTTACTCGTTAAATCAGCCCCAGCATTTT. This chain connects TRBV6-6 to TRBJ1-5; D call uncertain. There are 13 residues in the CDR3. Germline V lookup: CDR1 MNHNY, CDR2 SVGAGI (reference sequence).

This chain links TRBV28 with TRBJ2-5; the match to TRBD2 covers 8 bases. This CDR3 is built from 14 residues. CDR1 and CDR2 (germline): MDHEN, SYDVKM. The junction had 10 bases not matched to a gene; V was cut back by 8 bases and J by 5 bases. As DNA, the CDR3 is TGTGCCAGCCGCGACGCGGGGGGTGGGGAGACCCAGTACTTC. This gives the protein CASRDAGGGETQYF. Combining the CDR3 with reference TRBV28 and TRBJ2-5 gives the whole variable domain DVKVTQSSRYLVKRTGEKVFLECVQDMDHENMFWYRQDPGLGLRLIYFSYDVKMKEKGDIPEGYSVSREKKERFSLILESASTNQTSMYLCASRDAGGGETQYFGPGTRLLVL.

Points on this clone: The germline gene is not matched at one end of the junction; a read error may be the cause. This chain joins TRBV28 and TRBJ1-4; 7 nucleotides match TRBD1. The CDR3 has 16 amino acids. Germline assignment: CDR1 MDHEN and CDR2 SYDVKM. The CDR3 loop reads CASSLIGQVLNEKLLF. DNA for the CDR3: TGTGCCAGCAGTTTAATTGGACAGGTCCTTAATGAAAAACTGCTTTTT.

The chain is built from TRBV7-2 and TRBJ2-3; D could derive from TRBD1 or TRBD2 (6 bases each). CDR1 SGHTA and CDR2 FQGNSA come from the germline V gene. The V gene lost 7 bases and the J gene lost 2 bases, with 13 bases spanning the gap. The CDR3 is 14 amino acids. The CDR3 region is CASKKGGNTDTQYF. The DNA for the CDR3 is TGTGCCAGCAAAAAGGGGGGAAACACAGATACGCAGTATTTT.

The DNA of the CDR3 is TGTGCCAGCAGTTTAGTACCCGGAGCAAGCAATCAGCCCCAGCATTTT. It encodes CASSLVPGASNQPQHF. The chain combines TRBV28 with TRBJ1-5, with no clear D. Germline loops: CDR1 MDHEN, CDR2 SYDVKM. With 2 bases removed from V and 1 base from J, the gap between germline ends came to 12 bases. The CDR3 sequence is 16 residues long.

The chain employs TRBV18 and TRBJ1-1, with D possibly TRBD1 on 6 matching bases. CDR3 length: 13 residues. V was pared by 5 bases and J by 0 bases, with 7 bases between. CDR1 and CDR2 from the germline V gene are KGHSH and LQKENI. The CDR3 DNA follows: TGTGCCAGCTCAGGGACATTGAACACTGAAGCTTTCTTT. This gives the protein CASSGTLNTEAFF.

V and J are TRBV10-1 and TRBJ1-1, with TRBD1 identical over 7 bases. Germline V CDR1 and CDR2: WNHNN, SYGVQD (reference sequence). This CDR3 is built from 14 residues. The ends lost 6 bases at V and 4 bases at J; junction bases unmatched: 8. CDR3 in amino acids: CASSAQGLGTEAFF. DNA for the CDR3: TGCGCCAGCAGCGCACAGGGGTTGGGCACTGAAGCTTTCTTT.

This clone has a handful of counts. CDR3 protein: CASSPNAANYNTGELFF. CDR3 DNA: TGCGCCAGCAGCCCTAACGCGGCGAACTATAACACCGGGGAGCTGTTTTTT. The chain couples TRBV4-1 to TRBJ2-2; no clear D gene. CDR3 length: 17 amino acids. CDR1 is MGHRA and CDR2 is YSYEKL in the germline V gene. Trimming removed 4 bases at V and 2 bases at J, with 17 bases between.

The chain's CDR3 is CASSQRQGYTF. CDR3 nucleotides: TGTGCCAGCAGTCAGAGACAAGGCTACACCTTC. The chain uses TRBV28 and TRBJ1-2; D not resolved. V dropped 5 bases and J dropped 8 bases, with 9 bases sitting between them. This CDR3 is built from 11 residues. The germline V gene encodes CDR1 MDHEN and CDR2 SYDVKM.

The genes are TRBV19 and TRBJ1-1; 7 nucleotides agree with TRBD1. This CDR3 region has 14 residues. Per germline, CDR1 LNHDA and CDR2 SQIVND (reference sequence). The J segment lost 8 bases and the V segment lost 3 bases, leaving 9 bases of the junction unmatched. The CDR3 sequence: CASSIPGTATEAFF. For the CDR3, the DNA is TGTGCCAGTAGTATCCCCGGGACAGCAACAGAAGCTTTCTTT.

The chain links TRBV19 to TRBJ1-6; no definite D call. The V end lost 3 bases, the J end lost 5 bases, and 8 bases lay between the germline ends. This CDR3 comprises 14 residues. CDR1 and CDR2 from the germline V gene are LNHDA and SQIVND (reference sequence). CDR3: CASSIKPDNSPLHF. CDR3 coding DNA: TGTGCCAGTAGTATTAAGCCAGATAATTCACCCCTCCACTTT.

The chain joins TRBV21-1 to TRBJ2-1; the table's D call TRBD2 went unverified against the DNA. TRBV21-1 is designated a pseudogene. The CDR3 runs 17 residues. CDR3 residues: CASSGGLATPSDNEQFF. CDR3 nucleotide sequence: TGTGCCAGCAGCGGGGGGTTAGCTACACCTTCCGACAATGAGCAGTTCTTC.

The rearrangement links TRBV5-1 to TRBJ1-1, with unresolved D. Germline values: CDR1 SGHRS, CDR2 YFSETQ. V was cut by 3 bases and J by 0 bases, with 6 bases left in between. The CDR3 sequence is 13 residues long. In nucleotides, the CDR3 is TGCGCCAGCAGCTACCAAATGAACACTGAAGCTTTCTTT. Translated: CASSYQMNTEAFF. Full variable domain (remainder filled in from reference TRBV5-1 and TRBJ1-1): KAGVTQTPRYLIKTRGQQVTLSCSPISGHRSVSWYQQTPGQGLQFLFEYFSETQRNKGNFPGRFSGRQFSNSRSEMNVSTLELGDSALYLCASSYQMNTEAFFGQGTRLTVV.

The chain has TRBV25-1 and TRBJ2-5, with 7 nucleotides matching TRBD2. V shed 3 bases, J shed 2 bases, and the junction held 6 bases outside the gene matches. The CDR3 has 15 amino acids. CDR1 MGHDK and CDR2 SYGVNS come from the germline V gene. The DNA of the CDR3 is TGTGCCAGCAGTGATCCAACGGGACTACAAGAGACCCAGTACTTC. This encodes CASSDPTGLQETQYF.

The chain employs TRBV29-1 and TRBJ1-2; no reliable D call. With 2 bases removed from V and 1 base from J, the gap between germline ends came to 8 bases. This CDR3 spans 13 amino acids. Per germline, CDR1 SQVTM and CDR2 ANQGSEA. The CDR3 region is CSVETPVNYGYTF. The CDR3 bases are TGCAGCGTTGAAACGCCGGTTAACTATGGCTACACCTTC. Combining the CDR3 with reference TRBV29-1 and TRBJ1-2 gives the whole variable domain SAVISQKPSRDICQRGTSLTIQCQVDSQVTMMFWYRQQPGQSLTLIATANQGSEATYESGFVIDKFPISRPNLTFSTLTVSNMSPEDSSIYLCSVETPVNYGYTFGSGTRLTVV.

The chain is built from TRBV6-4 and TRBJ2-5; 11 positions agree with TRBD2. The CDR3 consists of 15 residues. Germline lookup yields CDR1 MRHNA and CDR2 SNTAGT. V shed 4 bases, J shed 2 bases, and the junction held 3 bases outside the gene matches. The CDR3 nucleotides are TGTGCCAGCAGTGTACTAGCGGGGGCTCAAGAGACCCAGTACTTC. Its translation: CASSVLAGAQETQYF.